This T cell receptor (beta chain) was sequenced for a study of T cell responses to AZD1222 COVID-19 vaccine. Study context: Second doses that came at about 4 or about 12 weeks were put together.

The assay was immunoSEQ multiplex PCR, and TCRdb's table has in-frame clones only and misses some. The sample records about 180,000 clones, about 86% being singletons. This clone appeared a few times. Its specificity is unknown. Study findings and constraints: Rises in breadth and depth of Spike-specific TCRs came after two AZD1222 doses. Repertoires in all cases were sampled only once the peak T cell response had passed. Donors, mostly white British, included more females; clonal diversity was possibly underestimated.

The CDR3 length is 13 residues. Germline V gene lookup returns CDR1 LNHNV and CDR2 YYDKDF (reference sequence). V gave up 0 bases and J gave up 5 bases, with 5 bases separating them. V usage is TRBV15 and J usage is TRBJ1-3, with unresolved D. The sequence came from an adult in good health. This specimen consisted of peripheral blood, obtained on day 0 of AZD1222 vaccination. The CDR3 DNA reads as TGTGCCACCAGCAGAGAAGTCCGAAACACCATATATTTT. Protein: CATSREVRNTIYF.